The 26 T cell receptor beta chains in this list originate from one sample, sequenced in a study of identical twins. TCRdb ran MiXCR on the 5' RACE reads and lists one entry per CDR3 protein. The table lists over 200,000 distinct CDR3 sequences, around 10% of them singletons, with just over 5% in the top ten. Material: memory (CD45RO+) T cells sorted from blood. Every receptor here comes from a young woman in good health.

This chain joins TRBV11-2 and TRBJ2-3; 10 nucleotides align to TRBD2. The germline gives CDR1 SGHAT, CDR2 FQNNGV. V shed 3 bases and J 4 bases; nucleotides not matched to a gene: 13. CDR3 length: 18 residues. The chain's CDR3 is CASSFRVWERGGADTQYF. The CDR3 DNA is TGTGCCAGCAGCTTCCGCGTCTGGGAGCGGGGGGGGGCAGATACGCAGTATTTT.

This clonotype occurred a few times. This chain connects TRBV5-1 to TRBJ2-3, with D possibly TRBD1 on 5 matching bases. Germline CDR1 and CDR2: SGHRS and YFSETQ. The V end lost 4 bases, the J end lost 4 bases, and 19 bases lay between the germline ends. The CDR3 is made up of 16 amino acids. This CDR3 is CASSSGSGFKADTQYF. The CDR3 DNA sequence: TGCGCCAGCAGCAGTGGTTCAGGGTTTAAGGCAGATACGCAGTATTTT.

This clonotype was counted at least ten times. The chain combines TRBV3-1 with TRBJ2-7; 11 positions match TRBD2. Losses at the gene ends were 4 bases for V and 0 bases for J; bases not matched to a gene: 5. Looked up from germline, CDR1 is LGHDT and CDR2 is YNNKEL (reference sequence). The CDR3 totals 16 residues. This CDR3 reads CASSPHSGGGSYEQYF. DNA of the CDR3: TGTGCCAGCAGCCCGCATAGCGGGGGGGGCTCCTACGAGCAGTACTTC.

This clonotype has just a few counts. This chain links TRBV5-1 with TRBJ2-5; 11 bases agree with TRBD2. V shed 4 bases, J shed 2 bases, and the junction held 7 bases outside the gene matches. The germline CDR1 and CDR2 sequences are SGHRS and YFSETQ. This CDR3 comprises 16 residues. The CDR3 sequence is CASSLGLAGLQETQYF. In nucleotides, the CDR3 is TGCGCCAGCAGCCTAGGACTAGCGGGCTTACAAGAGACCCAGTACTTC.

This clonotype has only a few counts. The chain has TRBV7-9 and TRBJ1-1; D not certain. The CDR3 has 15 amino acids. V was shortened by 3 bases and J by 3 bases, with 14 bases between the two germline ends. Germline values: CDR1 SEHNR, CDR2 FQNEAQ (reference sequence). The CDR3 sequence is CASSFGGVRDTEAFF. The CDR3 nucleotides read TGTGCCAGCAGCTTCGGTGGGGTGCGGGACACTGAAGCTTTCTTT.

This clonotype appeared a few times. The chain links TRBV7-2 to TRBJ2-3; tentative D call: TRBD2 (7 bases). The CDR3 is 17 residues long. Germline-derived CDR1 and CDR2 are SGHTA and FQGNSA. Trimming took 8 bases from V and 2 from J, leaving 23 bases between them. For the CDR3, the DNA is TGTGCCAGCGGGAGGGGGAGGGTTGCGAGGACCACAGATACGCAGTATTTT. The encoded protein is CASGRGRVARTTDTQYF.

The chain uses TRBV4-2 and TRBJ1-5, with a tentative D call TRBD1 (5 bases). This CDR3 contains 16 residues. V lost 0 bases and J lost 6, with 15 bases in between. Germline V gene lookup returns CDR1 LGHNA and CDR2 YNFKEQ. The CDR3 DNA sequence: TGTGCCAGCAGCCAAGAGGACTTACGGAGGGGTCAGCCCCAGCATTTT. Translating gives CASSQEDLRRGQPQHF.

V usage is TRBV29-1 and J usage is TRBJ2-6; 8 bases agree with TRBD2. This CDR3 contains 17 residues. Germline V gene data show CDR1 as SQVTM and CDR2 as ANQGSEA. With V trimmed by 0 bases and J by 0 bases, 4 bases remained unmatched. The CDR3 DNA is TGCAGCGTTGAAGATCGGGAGGGAGCCTCTGGGGCCAACGTCCTGACTTTC. Its protein is CSVEDREGASGANVLTF.

This chain joins TRBV30 and TRBJ1-2; TRBD1 matches 7 bases. Germline V gene data show CDR1 as GTSNPN and CDR2 as SVGIG (reference sequence). The CDR3 covers 13 residues. The CDR3 DNA is TGTGTCTCTTGGAAAACAGGGGCCTATGGCTACACCTTC. As protein: CVSWKTGAYGYTF.

This clonotype appeared many times. The V call is TRBV6-1, the J call TRBJ1-1; 9 positions agree with TRBD1. V shed 5 bases and J 0 bases; nucleotides not matched to a gene: 7. The V gene's germline CDR1 is MNHNS and CDR2 SASEGT. This CDR3 region has 16 residues. This CDR3 reads CASSKGQGRVNTEAFF. CDR3 sequence (DNA): TGTGCCAGCAGTAAAGGACAGGGGAGGGTGAACACTGAAGCTTTCTTT.

This chain links TRBV5-6 with TRBJ2-3; 10 bases fit TRBD1. The V gene end was trimmed by 4 bases and the J gene end by 2 bases; junction bases not matched to a gene: 7. Per the germline V gene, CDR1 is SGHDT and CDR2 is YYEEEE. CDR3 length: 16 residues. In nucleotides, the CDR3 is TGTGCCAGCAGCCGCGACAGGGGGCGCGTCACAGATACGCAGTATTTT. Translated: CASSRDRGRVTDTQYF.

This clonotype has only a few counts. The gene calls are TRBV6-6 and TRBJ2-1; TRBD2 matches at 11 bases. V dropped 5 bases and J dropped 9; count of bases not matched to a gene: 3. The germline gives CDR1 MNHNY, CDR2 SVGAGI (reference sequence). CDR3 length equals 13 residues. The CDR3 loop reads CASSVTSGAEQFF. CDR3 bases: TGTGCCAGCAGTGTGACTAGCGGGGCTGAGCAGTTCTTC.

This clonotype came up many times. The chain couples TRBV7-9 to TRBJ1-2; a weak D match, TRBD1 (5 bases). Germline CDR1 and CDR2: SEHNR and FQNEAQ (reference sequence). The CDR3 totals 13 residues. V lost 1 base, J lost 7 bases, and 10 bases lay in between. DNA for the CDR3: TGTGCCAGCAGCTTAGAGCACGGGGCTGGCTACACCTTC. It specifies CASSLEHGAGYTF.

This clonotype has ten or more counts. CDR3: CASSYSYGYTF. The DNA of the CDR3 is TGTGCCAGCAGTTACAGCTATGGCTACACCTTC. This rearrangement joins TRBV7-8 to TRBJ1-2; the D is unclear. Deletions cut 6 bases from V and 4 bases from J, with 6 bases between. The CDR3 has 11 amino acids. Per germline, CDR1 SGHVS and CDR2 FQNEAQ.

The gene calls are TRBV6-5 and TRBJ2-5; maybe TRBD2 (7 bases). With 8 bases removed from V and 9 bases from J, the gap between germline ends came to 16 bases. CDR1 is MNHEY and CDR2 is SVGAGI in the germline V gene. The CDR3 length is 12 residues. The CDR3, as DNA: TGTGCCAGCCACCAGGACGGGGGGCCCCAGTACTTC. Amino acids: CASHQDGGPQYF.

The chain carries TRBV18 and TRBJ2-4; 9 nucleotides match TRBD1. The CDR3 sequence is 15 residues long. Germline CDR1 and CDR2: KGHSH and LQKENI. J was trimmed by 7 bases and V by 5 bases; bases with no gene match: 9. CDR3 loop: CASSERQGVGNIQYF. In nucleotides, the CDR3 is TGTGCCAGCTCAGAAAGACAGGGGGTCGGGAACATTCAGTACTTC. Using reference TRBV18 and TRBJ2-4 for the parts outside the CDR3, the full variable domain is NAGVMQNPRHLVRRRGQEARLRCSPMKGHSHVYWYRQLPEEGLKFMVYLQKENIIDESGMPKERFSAEFPKEGPSILRIQQVVRGDSAAYFCASSERQGVGNIQYFGAGTRLSVL.

This clonotype has ten or more counts. V is TRBV3-1 and J is TRBJ2-5; the D is unclear. Germline V gene lookup returns CDR1 LGHDT and CDR2 YNNKEL (reference sequence). This CDR3 spans 14 amino acids. Trimming shortened V by 4 bases and J by 5 bases, and 14 bases separated the two germline ends. CDR3 region: CASSRQGSRETQYF. CDR3 coding DNA: TGTGCCAGCAGCCGCCAAGGCAGTCGCGAGACCCAGTACTTC.

The chain joins TRBV10-3 to TRBJ2-1; D call uncertain. V was clipped by 0 bases and J by 8 bases, with 5 bases between them. This CDR3 has 12 amino acids. Per the germline V gene, CDR1 is ENHRY and CDR2 is SYGVKD. This CDR3 reads CAISESEYEQFF. The CDR3 nucleotides are TGTGCCATCAGTGAGTCCGAGTATGAGCAGTTCTTC.

The gene calls are TRBV2 and TRBJ2-3; TRBD2 matches 11 bases. This CDR3 contains 18 residues. Germline-derived CDR1 and CDR2 are SNHLY and FYNNEI. The CDR3 sequence: CTCLKVLAGVARTDTQYF. The CDR3 DNA reads as TGTACCTGCCTCAAAGTACTAGCGGGAGTTGCCCGCACAGATACGCAGTATTTT.

This chain connects TRBV5-5 to TRBJ2-6; no clear D. Looked up from germline, CDR1 is SGHKS and CDR2 is YYEKEE (reference sequence). The CDR3 is 17 amino acids. Between the trimmed V and J ends, which lost 0 bases and 3 bases, there was a span of 13 bases. CDR3 sequence (DNA): TGTGCCAGCAGCTTGGAGTTATTGGCCTTTGGGGCCAACGTCCTGACTTTC. This codes for CASSLELLAFGANVLTF.

This clonotype was seen a handful of times. The chain joins TRBV7-9 to TRBJ2-2; 8 positions agree with TRBD2. V was clipped by 2 bases and J by 0 bases; unmatched bases: 5. This CDR3 is 17 amino acids long. From germline, CDR1 is SEHNR and CDR2 FQNEAQ (reference sequence). CDR3 sequence reads: CASSLPPGGTNTGELFF. The CDR3 DNA reads TGTGCCAGCAGCTTACCGCCGGGGGGGACGAACACCGGGGAGCTGTTTTTT.

The table lists this clonotype with a few counts. The chain is built from TRBV5-1 and TRBJ2-5; 11 bases map to TRBD1. The trim removed 4 bases at V and 2 bases at J, leaving 4 bases unmatched. The CDR3 has 15 amino acids. The germline gives CDR1 SGHRS, CDR2 YFSETQ. As DNA, the CDR3 is TGCGCCAGCAGCCCGGACAGGGGGCGACAAGAGACCCAGTACTTC. Its protein product is CASSPDRGRQETQYF.

This clonotype was seen repeatedly, ten times or more. The chain is built from TRBV10-3 and TRBJ1-2; D is possibly TRBD1 (5 bases). This CDR3 has 14 amino acids. Germline V gives CDR1 ENHRY, CDR2 SYGVKD. V dropped 0 bases and J dropped 6 bases, with 11 bases sitting between them. CDR3 amino acids: CAISESGRDDGYTF. The CDR3 DNA sequence: TGTGCCATCAGTGAGTCGGGCAGGGACGATGGCTACACCTTC.

This sequence joins TRBV30 and TRBJ2-7, with D tentatively TRBD1 (6 bases). In germline, CDR1 is GTSNPN, CDR2 SVGIG (reference sequence). Between the trimmed V and J ends, which lost 3 bases and 2 bases, there was a span of 14 bases. The CDR3 runs to 14 residues. CDR3 protein: CAWRRATGAYEQYF. The CDR3 DNA reads TGTGCCTGGAGGCGGGCGACAGGAGCCTACGAGCAGTACTTC.

This clonotype was recorded a few times. The chain employs TRBV10-3 and TRBJ2-1; 9 nucleotides match TRBD2. Germline trimming cut 4 bases from V and 6 bases from J; bases unmatched to any gene: 10. The CDR3 has 16 residues. Looked up from germline, CDR1 is ENHRY and CDR2 is SYGVKD. The CDR3 bases are TGTGCCATCAGTGCATCCCCGGGACTAGCTTCCAATGAGCAGTTCTTC. Translation: CAISASPGLASNEQFF.

The chain joins TRBV24-1 to TRBJ2-3, with 13 bases that match TRBD2. This CDR3 contains 16 residues. Per the germline V gene, CDR1 is KGHDR and CDR2 is SFDVKD. Unmatched junction bases numbered 6, after V lost 4 bases and J lost 6 bases. The CDR3, as DNA: TGTGCCACCAGTGACCCCGGACTAGCGGGGGACGATACGCAGTATTTT. It codes for CATSDPGLAGDDTQYF.